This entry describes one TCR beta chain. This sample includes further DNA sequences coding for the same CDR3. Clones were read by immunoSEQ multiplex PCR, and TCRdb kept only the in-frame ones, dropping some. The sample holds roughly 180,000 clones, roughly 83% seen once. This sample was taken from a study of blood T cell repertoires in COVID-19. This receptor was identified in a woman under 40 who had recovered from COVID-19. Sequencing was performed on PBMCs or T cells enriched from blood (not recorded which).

CDR3 residues: CASSSQGANTEAFF. The CDR3 DNA follows: TGTGCCAGCAGTTCACAGGGGGCAAACACTGAAGCTTTCTTT. The rearrangement links TRBV28 to TRBJ1-1; TRBD1 matches 9 bases. The CDR3 is made up of 14 amino acids. J lost 2 bases, V lost 4 bases, and 2 bases had no gene match. Germline V lookup: CDR1 MDHEN, CDR2 SYDVKM.